The 3 T cell receptor beta chains presented below share a single source sample, sequenced in a study of cytomegalovirus exposure and HLA in healthy donors. It was with 60 Vbeta and 13 Jbeta primers that the PCR ran. The data were produced by immunoSEQ multiplex PCR, yet TCRdb's version contains in-frame clones alone and is incomplete. The sample lists about 69,000 clones; around 70% were seen once. Sequencing was carried out using PBMCs. The source of these receptors is a woman aged 25 to 39 in good health and CMV-seronegative.

The V and J genes are TRBV6-1 and TRBJ2-2, with D tentatively TRBD1 (6 bases). The CDR3 has 13 amino acids. The V end lost 10 bases, the J end lost 1 base, and 10 bases lay between the germline ends. The germline CDR1 and CDR2 sequences are MNHNS and SASEGT. This CDR3 is CAITQGNTGELFF. The CDR3 DNA sequence: TGTGCCATCACACAGGGGAACACCGGGGAGCTGTTTTTT.

This clone was detected a few times. The rearrangement links TRBV4-1 to TRBJ2-7; 8 bases are a match to TRBD1. The germline V gene has CDR1 MGHRA and CDR2 YSYEKL. V was clipped by 2 bases and J by 4 bases; unmatched bases: 13. The CDR3 is made up of 17 amino acids. In DNA form, the CDR3 reads TGCGCCAGCAGCCAACCTCACGACAGGGGTCTCGGTTACGAGCAGTACTTC. Amino acids: CASSQPHDRGLGYEQYF.

The chain couples TRBV5-1 to TRBJ1-5; 7 bases map to TRBD1. Germline V gene lookup returns CDR1 SGHRS and CDR2 YFSETQ. There are 15 residues in the CDR3. The J segment lost 0 bases and the V segment lost 4 bases, leaving 4 bases of the junction unmatched. Written as DNA, the CDR3 is TGCGCCAGCAGCCGGACAGGTGGTAGCAATCAGCCCCAGCATTTT. Translating it yields CASSRTGGSNQPQHF.